Below are 20 T cell receptor beta chains sequenced from a single sample in a study of CD8 T cells in Susac syndrome. Roughly 0.5 to 1 ug RNA was reverse transcribed with random hexamers. MiXCR, applied by TCRdb to the immunoSEQ multiplex PCR reads, yields one record per CDR3 protein. The sample records about 69,000 distinct CDR3 sequences, about 91% being singletons. The source material was CD8+ T cells from PBMCs. The source is a human donor with multiple sclerosis.

The CDR3: CASSPDGRNEAFF. Written as DNA, the CDR3 is TGTGCCAGCTCACCCGATGGACGGAATGAAGCTTTCTTT. The gene calls are TRBV18 and TRBJ1-1; D unresolved. Trimming left V 3 bases short and J 7 bases short, with 12 bases between. The CDR3 runs 13 residues. CDR1 and CDR2 (germline): KGHSH, LQKENI.

The chain couples TRBV25-1 to TRBJ2-7, with D perhaps matching TRBD2 (6 bases). The V and J ends lost 6 bases and 3 bases respectively, with 15 bases between them. The CDR3 is made up of 14 amino acids. Germline V CDR1 and CDR2: MGHDK, SYGVNS. The CDR3 reads CASSPDPGSYEQYF. As DNA, the CDR3 is TGTGCCAGCAGCCCGGACCCCGGGAGCTACGAGCAGTACTTC.

There are a few counts of this clonotype. The J gene is TRBJ2-1, the V gene TRBV9, with 12 positions matching TRBD2. Germline trimming cut 0 bases from V and 6 bases from J; bases unmatched to any gene: 1. The CDR3 is made up of 15 amino acids. The germline V gene has CDR1 SGDLS and CDR2 YYNGEE. The CDR3 DNA reads TGTGCCAGCAGCGTAGAGGGACTAGCGGGCAATGAGCAGTTCTTC. It encodes CASSVEGLAGNEQFF.

The chain uses TRBV10-3 and TRBJ2-5, with unresolved D. With 9 bases removed from V and 5 bases from J, the gap between germline ends came to 13 bases. CDR1 and CDR2 from the germline V gene are ENHRY and SYGVKD. The CDR3 consists of 12 residues. The CDR3 loop reads CAMGSGMETQYF. In DNA form, the CDR3 reads TGTGCCATGGGCTCCGGCATGGAGACCCAGTACTTC.

The chain recombines TRBV12-3 or TRBV12-4 with TRBJ2-2; the D is unclear. This CDR3 has 15 amino acids. Trimming pared 5 bases from V and 6 bases from J, leaving 16 bases between. In DNA form, the CDR3 reads TGTGCCAGCAGTCCCCAGGCCCCGTTAGCCGGGGAGCTGTTTTTT. Its protein product is CASSPQAPLAGELFF.

The chain is built from TRBV3-1 and TRBJ1-2; D unresolved. Germline lookup yields CDR1 LGHDT and CDR2 YNNKEL (reference sequence). V was clipped by 6 bases and J by 0 bases, with 14 bases between them. The CDR3 contains 15 residues. CDR3 loop: CASSEVDGANYGYTF. The CDR3 DNA is TGTGCCAGCAGTGAGGTAGACGGAGCTAACTATGGCTACACCTTC.

As for this clonotype: A read error may account for a junction end that differs from germline. V and J are TRBV7-7 and TRBJ2-2; D unclear. This CDR3 has 15 amino acids. Per germline, CDR1 SSHAT and CDR2 FNYEAQ (reference sequence). CDR3 sequence: CASSHDPFGTGELFF. In nucleotides, the CDR3 is TGTGCTAGCAGCCATGACCCGTTTGGCACCGGGGAGCTGTTTTTT. The variable domain in full, with the rest retrieved from reference TRBV7-7 and TRBJ2-2, is GAGVSQSPRYKVTKRGQDVTLRCDPISSHATLYWYQQALGQGPEFLTYFNYEAQPDKSGLPSDRFSAERPEGSISTLTIQRTEQRDSAMYRCASSHDPFGTGELFFGEGSRLTVL.

The CDR3 is CAWSTGDGTEAFF. As DNA, the CDR3 is TGTGCCTGGAGTACTGGGGATGGCACTGAAGCTTTCTTT. The chain couples TRBV30 to TRBJ1-1; the D is unclear. The germline V and J ends were trimmed by 2 bases and 4 bases, with 11 bases remaining between them. Germline V lookup: CDR1 GTSNPN, CDR2 SVGIG (reference sequence). The length of the CDR3 is 13 residues.

This clonotype was observed a handful of times. This chain connects TRBV19 to TRBJ2-1; 10 bases fit TRBD1. Unmatched junction bases numbered 5, after V lost 4 bases and J lost 8 bases. The CDR3 runs 14 residues. Germline V gene data show CDR1 as LNHDA and CDR2 as SQIVND (reference sequence). CDR3 region: CASSTSTGGDEQFF. DNA of the CDR3: TGTGCCAGTAGTACTTCGACAGGGGGCGATGAGCAGTTCTTC.

The chain has TRBV7-2 and TRBJ2-3, with D possibly matching TRBD2 (6 bases). V was shortened by 2 bases and J by 0 bases, with 12 bases between the two germline ends. Germline lookup yields CDR1 SGHTA and CDR2 FQGNSA. The CDR3 totals 16 residues. CDR3 region: CASSLRVAGSTDTQYF. The CDR3 region has the DNA TGTGCCAGCAGCTTAAGGGTCGCGGGGAGCACAGATACGCAGTATTTT.

The rearrangement links TRBV5-1 to TRBJ2-5; D is ambiguous. Germline CDR1 and CDR2: SGHRS and YFSETQ. The CDR3 loop spans 13 amino acids. The V and J ends lost 7 bases and 3 bases respectively, with 13 bases between them. The CDR3: CASRRPREETQYF. The CDR3 bases are TGCGCCAGCCGCCGCCCCAGAGAAGAGACCCAGTACTTC. The whole variable domain, remainder taken from reference TRBV5-1 and TRBJ2-5, is KAGVTQTPRYLIKTRGQQVTLSCSPISGHRSVSWYQQTPGQGLQFLFEYFSETQRNKGNFPGRFSGRQFSNSRSEMNVSTLELGDSALYLCASRRPREETQYFGPGTRLLVL.

V and J are TRBV27 and TRBJ2-1, with unresolved D. This CDR3 comprises 13 residues. The V and J ends lost 6 bases and 0 bases respectively, with 6 bases between them. In germline, CDR1 is MNHEY, CDR2 SMNVEV (reference sequence). The CDR3 sequence: CASRDDSYNEQFF. CDR3 nucleotides: TGTGCCAGCAGGGACGACTCCTACAATGAGCAGTTCTTC.

This rearrangement joins TRBV19 to TRBJ2-1; TRBD1 is a possible D gene (5 bases). The CDR3 spans 18 residues. Germline CDR1 is LNHDA and CDR2 is SQIVND (reference sequence). V lost 4 bases and J 8 bases, leaving 27 bases between the germline ends. The CDR3 DNA is TGTGCCAGTAGTACCCACCCGAGCGACAGAAGGGGTTACGATGAGCAGTTCTTC. This encodes CASSTHPSDRRGYDEQFF.

The rearrangement uses TRBV19 and TRBJ2-1; 7 nucleotides match TRBD2. The germline CDR1 and CDR2 sequences are LNHDA and SQIVND (reference sequence). Losses at the gene ends were 3 bases for V and 6 bases for J; bases not matched to a gene: 2. The CDR3 sequence is 13 residues long. CDR3 protein: CASSMASGNEQFF. CDR3 bases: TGTGCCAGTAGTATGGCTAGCGGCAATGAGCAGTTCTTC.

This clonotype was seen only once. The chain joins TRBV2 to TRBJ2-7; D possibly matches TRBD1 or TRBD2 (5 bases each). CDR3 length: 14 residues. Trimming removed 9 bases at V and 2 bases at J, with 17 bases between. Germline lookup yields CDR1 SNHLY and CDR2 FYNNEI. DNA for the CDR3: TGTGCCAGGATAGAGAGAGGGGAAACCTACGAGCAGTACTTC. Translated: CARIERGETYEQYF.

The chain employs TRBV5-1 and TRBJ2-3; maybe TRBD2 (6 bases). Deletions cut 2 bases from V and 2 bases from J, with 9 bases between. The germline V gene has CDR1 SGHRS and CDR2 YFSETQ. The CDR3 extends over 14 amino acids. Here the CDR3 DNA reads TGCGCCAGCAGCTTCGGGACTTTCACAGATACGCAGTATTTT. Translation gives CASSFGTFTDTQYF.

This clonotype was recorded once. The chain uses TRBV27 and TRBJ2-1; 8 nucleotides line up with TRBD1. V lost 6 bases to trimming and J lost 0 bases; unmatched junction nucleotides: 7. The V gene's germline CDR1 is MNHEY and CDR2 SMNVEV (reference sequence). There are 16 residues in the CDR3. In nucleotides, the CDR3 is TGTGCCAGCAGCTTAGGGGACAGGCCCTCCTACAATGAGCAGTTCTTC. It yields the protein CASSLGDRPSYNEQFF.

This chain connects TRBV30 to TRBJ1-2; D not resolved. Germline V gives CDR1 GTSNPN, CDR2 SVGIG (reference sequence). V was clipped by 8 bases and J by 7 bases, with 14 bases between them. CDR3 size: 11 residues. Written as DNA, the CDR3 is TGTGCCCTCCCGGATAGAGGTGGCTACACCTTC. Translating it yields CALPDRGGYTF.

V gene TRBV27 combines with J gene TRBJ2-5; D is possibly TRBD1 or TRBD2 (5 bases each). The CDR3 runs 14 residues. The ends were cut back, 6 bases at V and 5 bases at J, with 16 bases in the middle. The germline gives CDR1 MNHEY, CDR2 SMNVEV (reference sequence). The CDR3 nucleotides read TGTGCCAGCAGCCAAGGGACCCCTTGGGAGACCCAGTACTTC. Amino acid sequence: CASSQGTPWETQYF.

This clonotype was picked up one time. CDR3 bases: TGTGCCAGCAATCGGCTAGCGGGAGACGAGCAGTACTTC. Translation: CASNRLAGDEQYF. V usage is TRBV2 and J usage is TRBJ2-7; 10 bases fit TRBD2. This CDR3 spans 13 amino acids. Germline V gene sequence: CDR1 SNHLY, CDR2 FYNNEI. Trimming at V came to 7 bases and at J to 5 bases, leaving 5 bases not matched to a gene. The variable domain in full, with the rest retrieved from reference TRBV2 and TRBJ2-7, is EPEVTQTPSHQVTQMGQEVILRCVPISNHLYFYWYRQILGQKVEFLVSFYNNEISEKSEIFDDQFSVERPDGSNFTLKIRSTKLEDSAMYFCASNRLAGDEQYFGPGTRLTVT.